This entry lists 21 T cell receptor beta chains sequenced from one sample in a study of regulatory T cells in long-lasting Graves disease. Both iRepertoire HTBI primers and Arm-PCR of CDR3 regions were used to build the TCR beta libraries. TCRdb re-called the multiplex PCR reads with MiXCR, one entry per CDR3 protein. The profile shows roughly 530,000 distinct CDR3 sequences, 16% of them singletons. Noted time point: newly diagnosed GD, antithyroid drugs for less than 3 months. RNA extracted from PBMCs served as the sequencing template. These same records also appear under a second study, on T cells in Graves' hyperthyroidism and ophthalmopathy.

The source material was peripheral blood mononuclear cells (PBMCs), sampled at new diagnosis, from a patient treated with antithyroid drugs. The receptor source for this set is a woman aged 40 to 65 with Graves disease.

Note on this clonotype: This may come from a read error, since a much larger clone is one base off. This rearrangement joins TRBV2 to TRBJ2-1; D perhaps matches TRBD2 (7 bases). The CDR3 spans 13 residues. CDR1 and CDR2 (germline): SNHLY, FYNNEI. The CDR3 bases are TGTGCCAGCAGTGGCGGGGGCGAGCATGAGCATTTCTTC. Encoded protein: CASSGGGEHEHFF.

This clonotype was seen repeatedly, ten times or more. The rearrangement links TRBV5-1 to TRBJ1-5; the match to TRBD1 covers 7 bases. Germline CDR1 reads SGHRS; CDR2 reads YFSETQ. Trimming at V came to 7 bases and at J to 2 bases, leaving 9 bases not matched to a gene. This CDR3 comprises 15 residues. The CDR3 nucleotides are TGCGCCAGCGCTGAGGGGGCCTCAGGCAATCAGCCCCAGCATTTT. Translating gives CASAEGASGNQPQHF.

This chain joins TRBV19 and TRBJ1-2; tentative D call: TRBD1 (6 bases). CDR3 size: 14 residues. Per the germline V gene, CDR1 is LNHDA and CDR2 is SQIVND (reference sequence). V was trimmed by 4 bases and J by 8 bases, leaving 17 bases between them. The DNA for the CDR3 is TGTGCCAGTAGTAGGACAGTGCCCTCCCGGGGCTACACCTTC. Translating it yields CASSRTVPSRGYTF.

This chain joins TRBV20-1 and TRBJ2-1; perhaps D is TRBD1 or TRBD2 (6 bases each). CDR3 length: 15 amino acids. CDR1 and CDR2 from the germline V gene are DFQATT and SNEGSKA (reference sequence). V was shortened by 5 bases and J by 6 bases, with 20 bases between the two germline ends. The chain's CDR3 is CSAPAGLRGPNEQFF. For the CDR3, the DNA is TGCAGTGCTCCAGCTGGCCTTCGGGGGCCCAATGAGCAGTTCTTC.

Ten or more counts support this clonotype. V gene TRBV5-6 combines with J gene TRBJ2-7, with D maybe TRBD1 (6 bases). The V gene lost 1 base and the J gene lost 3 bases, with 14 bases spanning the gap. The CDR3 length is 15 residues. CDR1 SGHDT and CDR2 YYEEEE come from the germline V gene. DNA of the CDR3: TGTGCCAGCAGCTTGTGGCCGCCAGGGGACTACGAGCAGTACTTC. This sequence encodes CASSLWPPGDYEQYF. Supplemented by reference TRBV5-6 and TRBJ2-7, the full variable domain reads DAGVTQSPTHLIKTRGQQVTLRCSPKSGHDTVSWYQQALGQGPQFIFQYYEEEERQRGNFPDRFSGHQFPNYSSELNVNALLLGDSALYLCASSLWPPGDYEQYFGPGTRLTVT.

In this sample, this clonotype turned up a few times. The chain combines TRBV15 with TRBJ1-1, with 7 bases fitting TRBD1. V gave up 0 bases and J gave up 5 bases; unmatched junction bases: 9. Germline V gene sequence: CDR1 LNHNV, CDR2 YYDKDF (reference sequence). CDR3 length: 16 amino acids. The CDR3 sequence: CATSRDRGPVKTEAFF. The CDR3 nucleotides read TGTGCCACCAGCAGAGATAGGGGGCCAGTAAAGACTGAAGCTTTCTTT.

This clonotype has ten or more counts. The CDR3 here is CASSLGVADTQYF. Written as DNA, the CDR3 is TGCGCCAGCAGCTTAGGCGTCGCAGATACGCAGTATTTT. This chain joins TRBV5-1 and TRBJ2-3; the D is unclear. This CDR3 spans 13 amino acids. V was trimmed by 2 bases and J by 4 bases, leaving 8 bases between them. CDR1 is SGHRS and CDR2 is YFSETQ in the germline V gene.

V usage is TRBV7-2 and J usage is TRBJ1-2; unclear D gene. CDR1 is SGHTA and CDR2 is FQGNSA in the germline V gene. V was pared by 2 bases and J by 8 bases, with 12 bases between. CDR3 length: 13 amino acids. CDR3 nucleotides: TGTGCCAGCAGCTTAAAAGTCAGAGTGGGCTACACCTTC. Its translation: CASSLKVRVGYTF.

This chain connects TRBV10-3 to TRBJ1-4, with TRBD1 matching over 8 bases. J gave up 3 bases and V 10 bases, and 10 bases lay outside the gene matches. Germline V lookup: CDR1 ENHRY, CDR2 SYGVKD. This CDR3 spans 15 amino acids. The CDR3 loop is CASRPTGGPNEKLFF. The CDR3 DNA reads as TGTGCCAGCAGACCTACAGGGGGGCCTAATGAAAAACTGTTTTTT.

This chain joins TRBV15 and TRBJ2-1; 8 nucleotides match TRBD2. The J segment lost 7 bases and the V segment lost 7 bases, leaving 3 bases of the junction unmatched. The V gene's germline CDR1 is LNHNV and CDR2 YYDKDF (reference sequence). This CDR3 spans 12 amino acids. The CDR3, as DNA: TGTGCCACCACCGAGCGGGAGAATGAGCAGTTCTTC. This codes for CATTERENEQFF. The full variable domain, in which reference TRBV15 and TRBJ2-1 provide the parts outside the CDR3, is DAMVIQNPRYQVTQFGKPVTLSCSQTLNHNVMYWYQQKSSQAPKLLFHYYDKDFNNEADTPDNFQSRRPNTSFCFLDIRSPGLGDTAMYLCATTERENEQFFGPGTRLTVL.

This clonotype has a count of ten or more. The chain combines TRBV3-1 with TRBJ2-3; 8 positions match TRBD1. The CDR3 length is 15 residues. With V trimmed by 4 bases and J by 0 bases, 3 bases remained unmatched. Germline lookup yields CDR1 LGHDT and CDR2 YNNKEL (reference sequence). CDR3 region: CASSPRTGSTDTQYF. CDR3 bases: TGTGCCAGCAGCCCCCGGACAGGGAGCACAGATACGCAGTATTTT.

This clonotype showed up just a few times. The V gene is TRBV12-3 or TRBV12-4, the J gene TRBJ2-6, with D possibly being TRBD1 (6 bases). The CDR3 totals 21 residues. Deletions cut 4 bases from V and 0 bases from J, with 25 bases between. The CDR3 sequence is CASSSRAFLAGEGSGANVLTF. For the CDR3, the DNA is TGTGCCAGCAGTTCAAGGGCTTTCTTGGCAGGGGAAGGCTCTGGGGCCAACGTCCTGACTTTC.

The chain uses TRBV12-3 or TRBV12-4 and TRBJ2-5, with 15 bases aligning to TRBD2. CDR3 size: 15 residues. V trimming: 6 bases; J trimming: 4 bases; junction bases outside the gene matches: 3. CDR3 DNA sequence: TGTGCCAGCAGGGGACTAGCGGGGGGCAGAGAGACCCAGTACTTC. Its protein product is CASRGLAGGRETQYF.

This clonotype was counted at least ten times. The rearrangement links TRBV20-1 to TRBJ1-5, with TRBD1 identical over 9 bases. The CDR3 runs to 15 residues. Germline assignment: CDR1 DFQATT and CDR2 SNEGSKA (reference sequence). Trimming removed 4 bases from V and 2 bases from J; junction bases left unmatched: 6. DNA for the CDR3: TGCAGTGCTACGACAGGGGGTAGTGGCAATCAGCCCCAGCATTTT. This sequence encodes CSATTGGSGNQPQHF.

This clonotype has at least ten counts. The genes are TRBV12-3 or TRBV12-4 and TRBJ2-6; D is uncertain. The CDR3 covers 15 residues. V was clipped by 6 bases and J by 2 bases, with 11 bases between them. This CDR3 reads CASSLRPAGANVLTF. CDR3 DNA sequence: TGTGCCAGCAGCCTGAGGCCTGCTGGGGCCAACGTCCTGACTTTC.

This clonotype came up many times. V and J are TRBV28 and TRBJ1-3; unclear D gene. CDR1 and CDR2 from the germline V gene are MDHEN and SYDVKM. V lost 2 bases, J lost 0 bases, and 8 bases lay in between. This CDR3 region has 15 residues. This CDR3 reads CASSLGSYSGNTIYF. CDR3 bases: TGTGCCAGCAGTTTAGGCAGCTACTCTGGAAACACCATATATTTT. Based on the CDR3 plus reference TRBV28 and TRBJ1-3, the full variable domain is DVKVTQSSRYLVKRTGEKVFLECVQDMDHENMFWYRQDPGLGLRLIYFSYDVKMKEKGDIPEGYSVSREKKERFSLILESASTNQTSMYLCASSLGSYSGNTIYFGEGSWLTVV.

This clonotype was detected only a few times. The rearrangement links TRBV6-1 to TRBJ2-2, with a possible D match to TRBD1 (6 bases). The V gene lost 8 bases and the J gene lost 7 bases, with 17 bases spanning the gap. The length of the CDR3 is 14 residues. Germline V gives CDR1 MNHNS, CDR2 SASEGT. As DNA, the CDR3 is TGTGCCAGCCGAGGGGGATGGGGTGGCGGGGAGCTGTTTTTT. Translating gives CASRGGWGGGELFF.

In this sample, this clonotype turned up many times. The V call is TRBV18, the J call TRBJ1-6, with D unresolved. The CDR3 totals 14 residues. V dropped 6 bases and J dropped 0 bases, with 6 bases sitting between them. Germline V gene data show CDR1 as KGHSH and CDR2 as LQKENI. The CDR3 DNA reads TGTGCCAGCTCCCCGAGCTCCTATAATTCACCCCTCCACTTT. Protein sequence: CASSPSSYNSPLHF.

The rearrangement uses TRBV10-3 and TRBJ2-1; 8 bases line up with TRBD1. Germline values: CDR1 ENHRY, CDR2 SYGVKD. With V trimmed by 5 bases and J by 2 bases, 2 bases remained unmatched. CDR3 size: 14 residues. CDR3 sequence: CAISLQGAYNEQFF. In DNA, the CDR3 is TGTGCCATCAGTTTACAGGGGGCCTACAATGAGCAGTTCTTC.

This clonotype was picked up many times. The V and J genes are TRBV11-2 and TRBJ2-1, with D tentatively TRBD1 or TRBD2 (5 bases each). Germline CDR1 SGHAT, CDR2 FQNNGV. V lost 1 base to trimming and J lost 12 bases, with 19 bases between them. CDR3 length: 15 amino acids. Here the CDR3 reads CASSLGPSGGEAQFF. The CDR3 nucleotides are TGTGCCAGCAGCTTAGGTCCCAGTGGGGGTGAGGCGCAGTTCTTC.

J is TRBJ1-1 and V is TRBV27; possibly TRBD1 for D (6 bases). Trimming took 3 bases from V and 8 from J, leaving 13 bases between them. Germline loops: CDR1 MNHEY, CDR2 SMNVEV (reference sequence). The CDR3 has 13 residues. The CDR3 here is CASSLGGGGEAFF. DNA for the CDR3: TGTGCCAGCAGTTTGGGGGGCGGGGGGGAAGCTTTCTTT.